This TCR beta chain appears in the sequencing data of a study of Graves' ophthalmopathy and Graves' hyperthyroidism. In the study overall: Peripheral blood was collected at initial diagnosis, before any treatment. Study-wide results and caveats: Most thyroid clonotypes with frequency above 0.001 were detected in blood too.

Germline V CDR1 and CDR2: MDHEN, SYDVKM. The CDR3 is 15 amino acids. V dropped 5 bases and J dropped 2 bases, with 15 bases sitting between them. Many counts were recorded for this clonotype. Its antigen remains unidentified. Patients with other autoimmune diseases, uncontrolled infections, pregnancy or lactation were excluded. PBMCs were isolated by Ficoll-Paque density gradient centrifugation, using over 9.5 ml of fresh peripheral blood as the starting material. TCR beta CDR3 regions were amplified from RNA transcripts. HTBI primers primed a first-round RT-PCR, and a second-round multiplex PCR followed. TCRdb re-analysed the multiplex PCR reads in MiXCR, keeping a single row per CDR3 protein. The sample records about 480,000 distinct CDR3 sequences, approximately 15% being singletons.

The source of this sequence is a woman aged 25 to 39 with Graves' ophthalmopathy. V gene TRBV28 combines with J gene TRBJ1-1; possibly TRBD1 for D (6 bases). Input material: blood. CDR3 residues: CASSLRAGDNTEAFF. In DNA, the CDR3 is TGTGCCAGCAGTCTAAGAGCAGGGGACAACACTGAAGCTTTCTTT.